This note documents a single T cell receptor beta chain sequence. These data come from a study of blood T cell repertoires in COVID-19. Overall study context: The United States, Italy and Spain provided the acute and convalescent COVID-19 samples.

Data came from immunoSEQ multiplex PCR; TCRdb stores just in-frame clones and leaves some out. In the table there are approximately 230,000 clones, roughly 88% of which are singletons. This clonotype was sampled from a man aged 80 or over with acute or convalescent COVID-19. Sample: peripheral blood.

CDR3 sequence: CASSRDSLSYNEQFF. The CDR3 DNA is TGTGCCAGCAGCCGGGACAGTCTCTCCTACAATGAGCAGTTCTTC. The V call is TRBV5-4, the J call TRBJ2-1; 7 nucleotides match TRBD1. The CDR3 loop spans 15 amino acids. In germline, CDR1 is SGHNT, CDR2 YYREEE (reference sequence). J lost 0 bases, V lost 4 bases, and 4 bases had no gene match.